Listed below are T cell receptor beta chains from one sample, sequenced in a study of T-cell memory formation after mild COVID-19. A single record per CDR3 protein comes from TCRdb applying MiXCR to the 5' RACE reads. The sample holds 410,000 or so distinct CDR3 sequences, 20% to 30% seen once. Sequenced: PBMCs or a T cell subset sorted from them (not recorded which). The receptors shown here come from an adult woman who had mild COVID-19 (a few samples of this study predate the infection). Cell type and time point are not known. Both conserved end residues are part of each CDR3. The D gene is left open where the match is weak. Clone size is stated in some rows and not others, as once, few, many or a class when expanded.

TRBJ1-2 | 14 | many | . | TRBV25-1 | TGTGCCAGCAGTGAATACCCCTCTAACTATGGCTACACCTTC | CASSEYPSNYGYTF
TRBJ2-1 | 14 | . | TRBD2 | TRBV7-9 | TGTGCCAGCAGCGACCCGATGGGGGGGGGGAGTCAGTTCTTC | CASSDPMGGGSQFF
TRBJ1-1 | 15 | . | . | TRBV27 | TGTGCCAGCAGTTTATCAGGACTTTTGAACACTGAAGCTTTCTTT | CASSLSGLLNTEAFF
TRBJ1-4 | 13 | . | TRBD1 | TRBV29-1 | TGCAGCGGTGGACAGGATGAAGGTGAAAAACTGTTTTTT | CSGGQDEGEKLFF
TRBJ2-2 | 15 | many | . | TRBV3-1 | TGTGCCAGCAGCCCTACGAGTTTGGGCACCGGGGAGCTGTTTTTT | CASSPTSLGTGELFF
TRBJ1-1 | 15 | once | . | TRBV20-1 | TGCAGTGCTAGAGAACGGGTGGCCTTGAACACTGAAGCTTTCTTT | CSARERVALNTEAFF
TRBJ1-1 | 14 | . | . | TRBV4-1 | TGCGCCAGCAGCCAAGAGGTACAGATGCCCGGGGCTTTCTTT | CASSQEVQMPGAFF
TRBJ2-1 | 11 | . | . | TRBV6-1 | TGTGCCAGCATCCTGGGAAACTTCCAGTTCTTC | CASILGNFQFF
TRBJ2-3 | 17 | . | TRBD2 | TRBV10-3 | TGTGCCATCGCCGGGACTAGCGGGAACTTGAGCACAGATACGCAGTATTTT | CAIAGTSGNLSTDTQYF
TRBJ2-3 | 15 | . | TRBD2 | TRBV20-1 | TGCAGTGCTCCATGGACTAGCGGGGGCACAGATACGCAGTATTTT | CSAPWTSGGTDTQYF
TRBJ1-1 | 14 | few | TRBD1 | TRBV3-1 | TGTGCCAGCAGAAAAGGGACAGTGGACACTGAAGCTTTCTTT | CASRKGTVDTEAFF
TRBJ2-3 | 15 | few | . | TRBV7-9 | TGTGCCAGCAGCTTTCAAGGCTTAGAAACAGATACGCAGTATTTT | CASSFQGLETDTQYF
TRBJ1-1 | 16 | few | . | TRBV29-1 | TGCAGCGCCCTAGGACAGCTTAAATTCATGAACACTGAAGCTTTCTTT | CSALGQLKFMNTEAFF
TRBJ1-5 | 18 | few | . | TRBV4-1 | TGCGCCAGCAGCCAAGATAGAGGGTCAGTTTATAGCAATCAGCCCCAGCATTTT | CASSQDRGSVYSNQPQHF
TRBJ2-1 | 15 | . | TRBD2 | TRBV20-1 | TGCAGTGCTAGCCGACTAGCGGGAGGATCTAATGAGCAGTTCTTC | CSASRLAGGSNEQFF
TRBJ1-5 | 15 | few | . | TRBV12-3/TRBV12-4 | TGTGCCAGCAGTTTGGAGAGGGGAAGCAATCAGCCCCAGCATTTT | CASSLERGSNQPQHF
TRBJ1-1 | 15 | few | TRBD1 | TRBV7-9 | TGTGCCAGCAGCTTAGAAGGGGACAGGACCGCTGAAGCTTTCTTT | CASSLEGDRTAEAFF
TRBJ1-1 | 14 | . | . | TRBV6-2/TRBV6-3 | TGTGCCAGCAGCAGGACGGACTGGGGCACTGAAGCTTTCTTT | CASSRTDWGTEAFF
TRBJ2-3 | 16 | . | TRBD2 | TRBV4-1 | TGCGCCAGCAGCCAAACAGCGGGGTCCCGCACAGATACGCAGTATTTT | CASSQTAGSRTDTQYF
TRBJ2-3 | 18 | few | TRBD2 | TRBV12-3/TRBV12-4 | TGTGCCAGCAGTCGAAGACTAGCGGGGGGGCCCGGAACAGATACGCAGTATTTT | CASSRRLAGGPGTDTQYF
TRBJ2-7 | 16 | many | TRBD2 | TRBV13 | TGTGCCAGCAGCTCAGGCCCGGGGACTAGCTCCTACGAGCAGTACTTC | CASSSGPGTSSYEQYF
TRBJ2-1 | 15 | . | . | TRBV6-5 | TGTGCCAGCAGTCCCCAGGGAAAAACCTACAATGAGCAGTTCTTC | CASSPQGKTYNEQFF
TRBJ2-6 | 16 | few | TRBD1 | TRBV12-3/TRBV12-4 | TGTGCCAGCAGGCCACAGGGGGCGCCAGGGGCCAACGTCCTGACTTTC | CASRPQGAPGANVLTF
TRBJ2-1 | 16 | few | . | TRBV12-3/TRBV12-4 | TGTGCCAGCAGCCTTCCGGGACATTACTCCTACAATGAGCAGTTCTTC | CASSLPGHYSYNEQFF
TRBJ1-1 | 15 | . | TRBD1 | TRBV20-1 | TGCAGTGCTAGAGAACAGGGGGCGTGGGGCACTGAAGCTTTCTTT | CSAREQGAWGTEAFF
TRBJ2-5 | 14 | . | . | TRBV29-1 | TGCAGCTCAATAGGCTGGGAGAGACAAGAGACCCAGTACTTC | CSSIGWERQETQYF
TRBJ2-5 | 16 | . | . | TRBV20-1 | TGCAGTGCTGCACCCCCCTCGGCGGAGGGGCCAGAGACCCAGTACTTC | CSAAPPSAEGPETQYF
TRBJ1-5 | 15 | few | . | TRBV6-2/TRBV6-3 | TGTGCCAGCAGCCCCCGGTTCCGCAGGGATCAGCCCCAGCATTTT | CASSPRFRRDQPQHF
TRBJ2-2 | 14 | . | TRBD2 | TRBV2 | TGTGCCAGCAGAGGGAGGGCCGGGACCGGGGAGCTGTTTTTT | CASRGRAGTGELFF
TRBJ2-1 | 16 | . | TRBD2 | TRBV10-3 | TGTGCCATCAGTGAGACCCTAGCGGCCTCCTACAATGAGCAGTTCTTC | CAISETLAASYNEQFF
TRBJ1-5 | 11 | . | . | TRBV12-5 | TGTGCTAGTGGGCTGGATCAGCCCCAGCATTTT | CASGLDQPQHF
TRBJ2-3 | 14 | . | . | TRBV30 | TGTGCCTGGAGTGTTGCTGGGAGCACAGATACGCAGTATTTT | CAWSVAGSTDTQYF
TRBJ2-3 | 15 | . | . | TRBV18 | TGTGCCAGCTCACGTTCAACTCCGGGCACAGATACGCAGTATTTT | CASSRSTPGTDTQYF
TRBJ2-7 | 15 | many | TRBD2 | TRBV24-1 | TGTGCCACCAGTGACCCCGGACTAGCGCTAGACGAGCAGTACTTC | CATSDPGLALDEQYF
TRBJ2-1 | 15 | few | . | TRBV11-2 | TGTGCCAGCAGCTTTGGGGCAGGGGTCTACAATGAGCAGTTCTTC | CASSFGAGVYNEQFF
TRBJ2-7 | 13 | . | . | TRBV29-1 | TGCAGCGTCGAGGGGGACCATACTTACGAGCAGTACTTC | CSVEGDHTYEQYF
TRBJ1-2 | 13 | . | . | TRBV5-1 | TGCGCCAGCAGCGAGGGGTCAAACTATGGCTACACCTTC | CASSEGSNYGYTF
TRBJ1-2 | 15 | few | . | TRBV7-9 | TGTGCCAGCAGCTTAGCGCTCCGGGACGGCTATGGCTACACCTTC | CASSLALRDGYGYTF
TRBJ1-1 | 13 | . | . | TRBV4-3 | TGCGCCAGCAGCCAAGATCTCAGGGCTGAAGCTTTCTTT | CASSQDLRAEAFF
TRBJ2-1 | 15 | few | . | TRBV12-3/TRBV12-4 | TGTGCCAGCAGTTGGGGAAGCCGTTCCTACAATGAGCAGTTCTTC | CASSWGSRSYNEQFF
TRBJ2-2 | 18 | . | . | TRBV4-1 | TGCGCCAGCAGCCAAGCGCTAAAGGGGCAGTCGAACACCGGGGAGCTGTTTTTT | CASSQALKGQSNTGELFF
TRBJ1-2 | 13 | . | TRBD1 | TRBV10-3 | TGTGCCATCTCCGGGACAGAGGCTGCTGGCTACACCTTC | CAISGTEAAGYTF
TRBJ2-7 | 17 | few | . | TRBV7-9 | TGTGCCAGCAGCTTCGACAGGCCGGGGGTTAGCTCCTACGAGCAGTACTTC | CASSFDRPGVSSYEQYF
TRBJ1-5 | 15 | . | TRBD1 | TRBV2 | TGTGCCAGCGGGGGGGAGACAGGGGGCACTCAGCCCCAGCATTTT | CASGGETGGTQPQHF
TRBJ2-7 | 15 | many | . | TRBV10-3 | TGTGCCATCAGTGATCTCGGGACCTTCACCTACGAGCAGTACTTC | CAISDLGTFTYEQYF
TRBJ2-3 | 14 | few | . | TRBV12-3/TRBV12-4 | TGTGCCAGCCGCTACCAAGGGGGGACAGATACGCAGTATTTT | CASRYQGGTDTQYF
TRBJ1-3 | 17 | . | . | TRBV18 | TGTGCCAGCTCACGGGAGGCGTTCACCCACTCTGGAAACACCATATATTTT | CASSREAFTHSGNTIYF
TRBJ2-3 | 15 | . | TRBD1 | TRBV7-8 | TGTGCCAGCAGCCCTAACCACAGGGGGTCAGATACGCAGTATTTT | CASSPNHRGSDTQYF
TRBJ2-5 | 12 | many | . | TRBV18 | TGTGCCAGCTCAGGATTACAAGAGACCCAGTACTTC | CASSGLQETQYF
TRBJ2-2 | 16 | . | . | TRBV7-2 | TGTGCCAGCAGCCTACAGGGACTAACGAGGACCGGGGAGCTGTTTTTT | CASSLQGLTRTGELFF
TRBJ2-3 | 13 | . | . | TRBV3-1 | TGTGCCAGCAGGTTCACGGAGGAGGATACGCAGTATTTT | CASRFTEEDTQYF
TRBJ2-1 | 14 | few | . | TRBV5-1 | TGCGCCAGCAGCTTGGAGGTACAAGACAATGAGCAGTTCTTC | CASSLEVQDNEQFF
TRBJ2-5 | 14 | . | TRBD2 | TRBV6-2/TRBV6-3 | TGTGCCAGCAAGCCCGGGGGGGCCTCCGAGACCCAGTACTTC | CASKPGGASETQYF
TRBJ2-2 | 16 | medium-sized | . | TRBV5-6 | TGTGCCAGCAGCTTGGATAAGGGGACCAACACCGGGGAGCTGTTTTTT | CASSLDKGTNTGELFF
TRBJ2-3 | 17 | . | TRBD2 | TRBV20-1 | TGCAGTGCTAGACTAGCGGGAGGGCCTGGAGGCACAGATACGCAGTATTTT | CSARLAGGPGGTDTQYF
TRBJ1-1 | 14 | . | . | TRBV4-3 | TGCGCCAGCAGCCAAGATCTCTTAGGGAGTGAAGCTTTCTTT | CASSQDLLGSEAFF
TRBJ2-5 | 15 | . | . | TRBV7-2 | TGTGCCAGCAGCTTAGGCCAGACTAGTCGAGAGACCCAGTACTTC | CASSLGQTSRETQYF
TRBJ2-7 | 17 | . | TRBD1 | TRBV6-6 | TGTGCCAGCAGTTACTCACCGGGGACAGGGGCGGGGTACGAGCAGTACTTC | CASSYSPGTGAGYEQYF
TRBJ2-3 | 16 | few | TRBD2 | TRBV12-3/TRBV12-4 | TGTGCCAGCAGCCATCGGACTAGCGGGAGATCAGATACGCAGTATTTT | CASSHRTSGRSDTQYF